The 21 T cell receptor beta chains given below trace back to one sample, sequenced in a study of blood T cell repertoires in COVID-19. Data came from immunoSEQ multiplex PCR; TCRdb stores just in-frame clones and leaves some out. The data contain fewer than 250,000 clones, over 80% of them seen just once; the ten biggest clones take up approximately 0.97%. What was sequenced was peripheral blood. These receptors all stem from a man between 60 and 75 years old with COVID-19, enrolled during active disease.

J is TRBJ2-7 and V is TRBV7-8; 9 positions match TRBD1. Germline V gene sequence: CDR1 SGHVS, CDR2 FQNEAQ. The CDR3 is 14 residues long. Germline trimming cut 5 bases from V and 5 bases from J; bases unmatched to any gene: 7. CDR3 loop: CASSPGQGWDEQYF. In DNA form, the CDR3 reads TGTGCCAGCAGCCCGGGACAGGGCTGGGACGAGCAGTACTTC.

This clone was detected only once. The rearrangement joins TRBV19 to TRBJ1-1; 8 bases fit TRBD1. Germline CDR1 is LNHDA and CDR2 is SQIVND (reference sequence). V was pared by 6 bases and J by 2 bases, with 5 bases of the junction left unmatched. This CDR3 comprises 14 residues. As DNA, the CDR3 is TGTGCCAGTAGCCCCGGACAGGGCAACACTGAAGCTTTCTTT. Residues: CASSPGQGNTEAFF.

The chain employs TRBV7-3 and TRBJ1-1; 10 bases are shared with TRBD1. The CDR3 totals 13 residues. V lost 5 bases to trimming and J lost 7 bases; unmatched junction nucleotides: 4. Germline lookup yields CDR1 SGHTA and CDR2 FQGTGA. The CDR3 sequence: CASSPDRGVEAFF. CDR3 in DNA: TGTGCCAGCAGCCCGGACAGGGGGGTTGAAGCTTTCTTT.

This clone has just a few counts. The gene calls are TRBV5-1 and TRBJ2-7; possible D gene TRBD1, 7 bases. Germline V gives CDR1 SGHRS, CDR2 YFSETQ. This CDR3 contains 16 residues. Trimming took 4 bases from V and 4 from J, leaving 21 bases between them. The CDR3 region is CASSGGGGGGSYEQYF. Written as DNA, the CDR3 is TGCGCCAGCAGCGGAGGAGGTGGAGGGGGCTCGTACGAGCAGTACTTC.

V is TRBV3-1 (or the pseudogene TRBV3-2) and J is TRBJ1-5, with TRBD1 as a possible D gene (5 bases). CDR1 and CDR2 from the germline V gene are LGHDT and YNNKEL (reference sequence). The CDR3 consists of 13 residues. V lost 1 base and J 9 bases, leaving 10 bases between the germline ends. DNA of the CDR3: TGTGCCAGCAGCCAAGGCAGGGTCCGGCCCCAGCATTTT. It codes for CASSQGRVRPQHF.

The rearrangement joins TRBV5-1 to TRBJ2-1; 8 bases are a match to TRBD1. The V segment lost 0 bases and the J segment 9 bases; nucleotides outside the gene matches: 11. Per the germline V gene, CDR1 is SGHRS and CDR2 is YFSETQ. The CDR3 contains 16 residues. CDR3 sequence (DNA): TGCGCCAGCAGCTTGGCGACAGGGGCTGCTGCGGGTGAGCAGTTCTTC. Translation gives CASSLATGAAAGEQFF.

V and J are TRBV6-2 or TRBV6-3 and TRBJ1-5; maybe TRBD1 (6 bases). Per the germline V gene, CDR1 is MNHEY and CDR2 is SVGEGT. This CDR3 spans 15 amino acids. The ends were cut back, 0 bases at V and 6 bases at J, with 12 bases in the middle. The CDR3 is CASSYSQGLAQPQHF. The DNA for the CDR3 is TGTGCCAGCAGTTACTCGCAGGGGCTTGCTCAGCCCCAGCATTTT.

This clone appeared a single time. The V call is TRBV15, the J call TRBJ2-5, with a weak D call TRBD1 (5 bases). The germline gives CDR1 LNHNV, CDR2 YYDKDF (reference sequence). V was shortened by 5 bases and J by 5 bases, with 12 bases between the two germline ends. The CDR3 length is 13 residues. Written as DNA, the CDR3 is TGTGCCACCAGCTCCCAGGGTGGCGAGACCCAGTACTTC. It translates to CATSSQGGETQYF. Combining the CDR3 with reference TRBV15 and TRBJ2-5 gives the whole variable domain DAMVIQNPRYQVTQFGKPVTLSCSQTLNHNVMYWYQQKSSQAPKLLFHYYDKDFNNEADTPDNFQSRRPNTSFCFLDIRSPGLGDTAMYLCATSSQGGETQYFGPGTRLLVL.

This chain links TRBV2 with TRBJ1-5; 8 positions match TRBD1. V shed 6 bases and J 7 bases; nucleotides not matched to a gene: 14. The CDR3 covers 16 residues. Germline V gene sequence: CDR1 SNHLY, CDR2 FYNNEI. The CDR3 here is CASSPSQGALGQPQHF. CDR3 bases: TGTGCCAGCAGCCCATCCCAGGGGGCACTAGGACAGCCCCAGCATTTT.

This chain links TRBV29-1 with TRBJ1-3; D gene unclear. In germline, CDR1 is SQVTM, CDR2 ANQGSEA. Trimming shortened V by 6 bases and J by 0 bases, and 6 bases separated the two germline ends. This CDR3 region has 12 residues. CDR3 sequence (DNA): TGCAGCGTCGTTATCTCTGGAAACACCATATATTTT. It translates to CSVVISGNTIYF.

The chain carries TRBV10-3 and TRBJ1-2; 9 bases map to TRBD1. J gave up 4 bases and V 7 bases, and 7 bases lay outside the gene matches. The CDR3 has 14 residues. The germline CDR1 and CDR2 sequences are ENHRY and SYGVKD. CDR3 amino acids: CAITPGQGIYGYTF. In nucleotides, the CDR3 is TGTGCCATCACCCCGGGACAGGGAATCTATGGCTACACCTTC.

The chain couples TRBV9 to TRBJ2-7; the D gene is possibly TRBD1 (7 bases). Germline loops: CDR1 SGDLS, CDR2 YYNGEE. The V end was cut by 4 bases, the J end by 6 bases, with 20 bases between. The CDR3 length is 15 residues. The DNA for the CDR3 is TGTGCCAGCAGCCCTAATGTAGGGCAGGGGGGCGAGCAGTACTTC. Translation: CASSPNVGQGGEQYF. Combining the CDR3 with reference TRBV9 and TRBJ2-7 gives the whole variable domain DSGVTQTPKHLITATGQRVTLRCSPRSGDLSVYWYQQSLDQGLQFLIQYYNGEERAKGNILERFSAQQFPDLHSELNLSSLELGDSALYFCASSPNVGQGGEQYFGPGTRLTVT.

The chain carries TRBV5-1 and TRBJ2-1; TRBD2 agrees at 7 bases. V shed 4 bases and J 0 bases; nucleotides not matched to a gene: 4. Looked up from germline, CDR1 is SGHRS and CDR2 is YFSETQ. This CDR3 has 15 amino acids. The DNA of the CDR3 is TGCGCCAGCAGCCCGGGCGGGAGCTCCTACAATGAGCAGTTCTTC. This encodes CASSPGGSSYNEQFF. The complete variable domain, with remaining parts taken from reference TRBV5-1 and TRBJ2-1, reads KAGVTQTPRYLIKTRGQQVTLSCSPISGHRSVSWYQQTPGQGLQFLFEYFSETQRNKGNFPGRFSGRQFSNSRSEMNVSTLELGDSALYLCASSPGGSSYNEQFFGPGTRLTVL.

The chain couples TRBV28 to TRBJ1-1, with D tentatively TRBD1 (5 bases). The V end was cut by 5 bases, the J end by 4 bases, with 11 bases between. Germline CDR1 reads MDHEN; CDR2 reads SYDVKM. CDR3 size: 13 residues. The DNA for the CDR3 is TGTGCCAGCAGTGGGGGGAGGGCCACTGAAGCTTTCTTT. This encodes CASSGGRATEAFF.

This chain connects TRBV27 to TRBJ1-2; perhaps TRBD1 as D (6 bases). CDR3 size: 15 residues. CDR1 and CDR2 from the germline V gene are MNHEY and SMNVEV (reference sequence). The V end lost 8 bases, the J end lost 2 bases, and 18 bases lay between the germline ends. The CDR3 sequence: CASVPLGDTNYGYTF. CDR3 DNA sequence: TGTGCCAGCGTGCCCCTCGGGGACACCAACTATGGCTACACCTTC.

This clone occurred a few times. The V gene is TRBV19, the J gene TRBJ2-7; TRBD2 matches at 8 bases. The CDR3 runs 15 residues. Germline V CDR1 and CDR2: LNHDA, SQIVND (reference sequence). Germline trimming cut 6 bases from V and 6 bases from J; bases unmatched to any gene: 13. DNA of the CDR3: TGTGCCAGTAGCACCTTAGGAGCGGGAGAGGTCGAGCAGTACTTC. Its protein is CASSTLGAGEVEQYF.

V is TRBV23-1 and J is TRBJ1-2, with a weak D call TRBD1 (6 bases). TRBV23-1 is annotated as an ORF whose role is uncertain. V was shortened by 3 bases and J by 4 bases, with 15 bases between the two germline ends. The CDR3 loop spans 15 amino acids. The CDR3 reads CASSHQRQESYGYTF. Here the CDR3 DNA reads TGCGCCAGCAGTCACCAAAGACAGGAAAGCTATGGCTACACCTTC.

The rearrangement joins TRBV27 to TRBJ1-1; maybe TRBD1 (6 bases). Trimming took 0 bases from V and 0 from J, leaving 8 bases between them. The CDR3 is made up of 15 amino acids. Germline assignment: CDR1 MNHEY and CDR2 SMNVEV (reference sequence). This CDR3 is CASSLSRQVNTEAFF. CDR3 nucleotide sequence: TGTGCCAGCAGTTTATCGAGACAGGTGAACACTGAAGCTTTCTTT.

V gene TRBV5-6 combines with J gene TRBJ1-2; TRBD1 matches at 8 bases. The germline CDR1 and CDR2 sequences are SGHDT and YYEEEE. V was clipped by 4 bases and J by 7 bases; unmatched bases: 6. This CDR3 has 13 residues. The CDR3 sequence is CASSRDRKGGYTF. The DNA for the CDR3 is TGTGCCAGCAGCCGGGACAGGAAAGGTGGCTACACCTTC. Complete variable domain (other parts from reference TRBV5-6 and TRBJ1-2): DAGVTQSPTHLIKTRGQQVTLRCSPKSGHDTVSWYQQALGQGPQFIFQYYEEEERQRGNFPDRFSGHQFPNYSSELNVNALLLGDSALYLCASSRDRKGGYTFGSGTRLTVV.

V is TRBV11-2 and J is TRBJ1-1; D call uncertain. This CDR3 is built from 14 residues. Deletions cut 4 bases from V and 7 bases from J, with 16 bases between. Germline V lookup: CDR1 SGHAT, CDR2 FQNNGV. The CDR3 DNA is TGTGCCAGCAGCTCCCGGGGAGGGTCGTATGAAGCTTTCTTT. Residues: CASSSRGGSYEAFF.

The chain is built from TRBV19 and TRBJ1-2, with D hard to call. Per germline, CDR1 LNHDA and CDR2 SQIVND (reference sequence). The CDR3 runs to 15 residues. The V gene lost 1 base and the J gene lost 3 bases, with 12 bases spanning the gap. CDR3 in DNA: TGTGCCAGTAGTATAGCTCAGGCGTGGGACTATGGCTACACCTTC. Its translation is CASSIAQAWDYGYTF. The variable domain in full, with the rest retrieved from reference TRBV19 and TRBJ1-2, is DGGITQSPKYLFRKEGQNVTLSCEQNLNHDAMYWYRQDPGQGLRLIYYSQIVNDFQKGDIAEGYSVSREKKESFPLTVTSAQKNPTAFYLCASSIAQAWDYGYTFGSGTRLTVV.